This T cell receptor beta chain was sequenced for a study of cytomegalovirus exposure and HLA in healthy donors. This clone was recorded a few times. Its antigen is currently unknown. The CDR3 totals 15 residues. The germline V and J ends were trimmed by 1 base and 4 bases, with 10 bases remaining between them. Germline CDR1 is MNHNS and CDR2 is SASEGT. A multiplex PCR was run with 60 Vbeta primers and 13 Jbeta primers. The method was immunoSEQ multiplex PCR; TCRdb's version includes in-frame clones alone and lacks a portion of them. The table records 120,000 or so clones, roughly 70% of them present only once. Study observations and caveats: It was confirmed in vitro that a few of the CMV-associated chains were specific for CMV antigens. Exclusion applied to some V segments, including TRBV6-2 and TRBV6-3, as they were indistinguishable. Most observed TCR sequences were rare, whereas some public TCRs were detected in many donors.

The TCR comes from a middle-aged man in good health and CMV-seropositive. Sequencing was done on a sample of PBMCs. This rearrangement joins TRBV6-1 to TRBJ1-4, with D unclear. The CDR3 bases are TGTGCCAGCAGTGAAGACGCACGGTTTAATGAAAAACTGTTTTTT. Its protein product is CASSEDARFNEKLFF.